One and the same sample provided the 17 T cell receptor beta chains below, sequenced in a study of a mutant IDH1 vaccine in newly diagnosed glioma. Time point specified: week 11, during vaccination. A single vaccine dose contained 300 ug of mutant IDH1 20-mer peptide, and topical imiquimod was used with it. The repertoire was sequenced with immunoSEQ multiplex PCR; TCRdb's copy has only in-frame clones and lacks some. The repertoire holds some 30,000 clones, with around 80% as singletons. Their target antigens are unknown. This specimen was PBMCs, taken from a glioma patient whose treatment included an IDH1 peptide vaccine. These receptor sequences come from a man aged 30 to 45 with glioma.

This chain joins TRBV7-2 and TRBJ1-3; no firm D call. Trimming left V 1 base short and J 4 bases short, with 8 bases between. The length of the CDR3 is 14 residues. Germline CDR1 SGHTA, CDR2 FQGNSA. The CDR3 DNA sequence: TGTGCCAGCAGCTTAGAAGTACCCGGAAACACCATATATTTT. Its protein is CASSLEVPGNTIYF.

The chain joins TRBV4-3 to TRBJ1-2, with TRBD1 matching over 8 bases. The germline V gene has CDR1 LGHNA and CDR2 YSLEER. CDR3 size: 16 residues. The V and J ends lost 1 base and 8 bases, in that order; junction bases with no gene match: 12. For the CDR3, the DNA is TGCGCCAGCAGCCAAGTACCGGGACAGGAATTCTCCGGCTACACCTTC. Protein: CASSQVPGQEFSGYTF.

The chain has TRBV5-1 and TRBJ2-3, with 7 bases fitting TRBD2. Germline CDR1 and CDR2: SGHRS and YFSETQ. The CDR3 runs to 14 residues. V lost 3 bases and J lost 0; bases outside the gene matches: 1. The CDR3 nucleotides read TGCGCCAGCAGCTCTAGCGGCAGCACAGATACGCAGTATTTT. The encoded protein is CASSSSGSTDTQYF.

The rearrangement uses TRBV2 and TRBJ2-1, with no clear D. The germline V gene encodes CDR1 SNHLY and CDR2 FYNNEI. Deletions cut 9 bases from V and 0 bases from J, with 9 bases between. There are 13 residues in the CDR3. In DNA form, the CDR3 reads TGTGCCAGTCAATTAAGCTCCTACAATGAGCAGTTCTTC. It encodes CASQLSSYNEQFF.

The genes are TRBV5-1 and TRBJ1-2; D is uncertain. This CDR3 is built from 16 residues. Trimming took 0 bases from V and 4 from J, leaving 16 bases between them. Germline assignment: CDR1 SGHRS and CDR2 YFSETQ. Here the CDR3 reads CASSLAVTMNSYGYTF. Written as DNA, the CDR3 is TGCGCCAGCAGCTTGGCCGTTACCATGAATAGCTATGGCTACACCTTC.

The J gene is TRBJ1-2, the V gene TRBV5-1; 9 positions match TRBD1. Germline V gene sequence: CDR1 SGHRS, CDR2 YFSETQ. J lost 5 bases, V lost 4 bases, and 6 bases had no gene match. The CDR3 spans 14 residues. Written as DNA, the CDR3 is TGCGCCAGCAGCGACCCCGGGACAGGGTATGGCTACACCTTC. Translation: CASSDPGTGYGYTF.

The gene calls are TRBV5-6 and TRBJ2-1; 9 bases line up with TRBD1. The V gene end was trimmed by 0 bases and the J gene end by 15 bases; junction bases not matched to a gene: 4. Germline V gives CDR1 SGHDT, CDR2 YYEEEE. This CDR3 spans 12 amino acids. CDR3 DNA: TGTGCCAGCAGCTTGGCCGGGACAGGGCTGTTCTTC. Its protein is CASSLAGTGLFF.

This chain joins TRBV28 and TRBJ1-1; D uncertain. V was trimmed by 7 bases and J by 5 bases, leaving 8 bases between them. Germline CDR1 and CDR2: MDHEN and SYDVKM. The CDR3 runs 11 residues. As DNA, the CDR3 is TGTGCCAGCAACGGTAATACTGAAGCTTTCTTT. It specifies CASNGNTEAFF.

The V gene is TRBV4-3, the J gene TRBJ1-2; possibly TRBD1 for D (6 bases). CDR3 length: 13 amino acids. The V gene's germline CDR1 is LGHNA and CDR2 YSLEER. V lost 2 bases and J 4 bases, leaving 8 bases between the germline ends. CDR3 DNA: TGCGCCAGCAGCCAACAGGACAGCTATGGCTACACCTTC. Its translation is CASSQQDSYGYTF.

The chain links TRBV5-1 to TRBJ2-5; D possibly corresponds to TRBD2 (5 bases). The CDR3 contains 13 residues. Germline loops: CDR1 SGHRS, CDR2 YFSETQ. Trimming shortened V by 0 bases and J by 5 bases, and 8 bases separated the two germline ends. The CDR3 bases are TGCGCCAGCAGCTTGGTTCCGGGGGAGACCCAGTACTTC. This gives the protein CASSLVPGETQYF.

This chain connects TRBV5-1 to TRBJ2-7, with 7 nucleotides matching TRBD2. The CDR3 is 15 amino acids. Unmatched junction bases numbered 11, after V lost 4 bases and J lost 4 bases. CDR1 SGHRS and CDR2 YFSETQ come from the germline V gene. CDR3 sequence: CASSPRERDGYEQYF. The CDR3 DNA follows: TGCGCCAGCAGCCCGCGAGAGCGGGATGGTTACGAGCAGTACTTC.

J is TRBJ1-5 and V is TRBV28; TRBD1 aligns across 8 bases. Trimming removed 6 bases from V and 8 bases from J; junction bases left unmatched: 12. The CDR3 sequence is 15 residues long. Germline V gene lookup returns CDR1 MDHEN and CDR2 SYDVKM. The CDR3 is CASSLGQGTFEPQHF. For the CDR3, the DNA is TGTGCCAGCAGCCTCGGACAGGGTACTTTTGAGCCCCAGCATTTT.

Written as DNA, the CDR3 is TGTGCCAGCAGCCCCTGGGAAGGATCCAATCAGCCCCAGCATTTT. Translation gives CASSPWEGSNQPQHF. This chain connects TRBV6-6 to TRBJ1-5; the D is unclear. V was trimmed by 6 bases and J by 3 bases, leaving 15 bases between them. Germline CDR1 MNHNY, CDR2 SVGAGI (reference sequence). The CDR3 length is 15 residues.

V gene TRBV5-5 combines with J gene TRBJ2-7; D uncertain. The CDR3 extends over 15 amino acids. V was shortened by 0 bases and J by 2 bases, with 12 bases between the two germline ends. Germline lookup yields CDR1 SGHKS and CDR2 YYEKEE (reference sequence). CDR3 in DNA: TGTGCCAGCAGCTTGGCCCCCGGCCCCCCCTACGAGCAGTACTTC. Protein sequence: CASSLAPGPPYEQYF.

J is TRBJ2-7 and V is TRBV19, with D perhaps matching TRBD1 (6 bases). V gave up 3 bases and J gave up 7 bases, with 16 bases separating them. This CDR3 is 14 amino acids long. Germline CDR1 is LNHDA and CDR2 is SQIVND (reference sequence). In DNA, the CDR3 is TGTGCCAGTAGTATGGGACACAGGAGCTGGGAGCAGTACTTC. Amino acids: CASSMGHRSWEQYF.

V gene TRBV7-9 combines with J gene TRBJ1-5; 8 nucleotides align to TRBD1. Germline assignment: CDR1 SEHNR and CDR2 FQNEAQ (reference sequence). The CDR3 length is 17 residues. The J segment lost 2 bases and the V segment lost 4 bases, leaving 10 bases of the junction unmatched. The DNA for the CDR3 is TGTGCCAGCAGCTCAGGACAGGGACTAGGTGGCAATCAGCCCCAGCATTTT. Translated, it gives CASSSGQGLGGNQPQHF.

The CDR3 spells CASSQMTGPLRVQYF. CDR3 in DNA: TGCGCCAGCAGCCAAATGACCGGGCCACTACGTGTGCAGTACTTC. The rearrangement joins TRBV4-1 to TRBJ2-7; D is unresolved. The CDR3 runs 15 residues. V dropped 2 bases and J dropped 9 bases, with 20 bases sitting between them. CDR1 MGHRA and CDR2 YSYEKL come from the germline V gene.